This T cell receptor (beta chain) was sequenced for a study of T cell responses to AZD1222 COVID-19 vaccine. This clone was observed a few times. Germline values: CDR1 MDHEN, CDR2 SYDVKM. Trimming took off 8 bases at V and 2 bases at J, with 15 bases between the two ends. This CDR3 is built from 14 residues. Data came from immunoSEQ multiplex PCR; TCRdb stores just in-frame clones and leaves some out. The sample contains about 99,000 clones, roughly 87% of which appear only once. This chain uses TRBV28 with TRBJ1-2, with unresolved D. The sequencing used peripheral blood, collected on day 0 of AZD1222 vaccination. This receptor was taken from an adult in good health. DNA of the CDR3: TGTGCCAGCCGCCCTTTAGGGTTCAACTATGGCTACACCTTC. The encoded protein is CASRPLGFNYGYTF.